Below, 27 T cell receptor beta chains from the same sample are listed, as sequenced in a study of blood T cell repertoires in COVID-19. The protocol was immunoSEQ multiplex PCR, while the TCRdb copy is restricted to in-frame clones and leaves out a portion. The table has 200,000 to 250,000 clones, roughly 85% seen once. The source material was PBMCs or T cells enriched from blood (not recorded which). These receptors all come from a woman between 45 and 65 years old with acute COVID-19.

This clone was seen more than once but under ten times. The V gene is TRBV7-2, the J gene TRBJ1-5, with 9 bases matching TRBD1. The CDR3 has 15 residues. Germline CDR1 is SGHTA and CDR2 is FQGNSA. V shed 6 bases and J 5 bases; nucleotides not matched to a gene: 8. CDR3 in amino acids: CASREGTGRHQPQHF. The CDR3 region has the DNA TGTGCCAGCAGAGAAGGGACAGGGAGACATCAGCCCCAGCATTTT.

CDR3 nucleotide sequence: TGTGCCAGCAGCCAAGATCAGCGGGGGGGCTACGAGCAGTACTTC. This sequence encodes CASSQDQRGGYEQYF. This chain links TRBV3-1 (or the pseudogene TRBV3-2) with TRBJ2-7, with TRBD2 matching 10 bases. There are 15 residues in the CDR3. Germline trimming cut 0 bases from V and 3 bases from J; bases unmatched to any gene: 2. Germline-derived CDR1 and CDR2 are LGHDT and YNNKEL (reference sequence).

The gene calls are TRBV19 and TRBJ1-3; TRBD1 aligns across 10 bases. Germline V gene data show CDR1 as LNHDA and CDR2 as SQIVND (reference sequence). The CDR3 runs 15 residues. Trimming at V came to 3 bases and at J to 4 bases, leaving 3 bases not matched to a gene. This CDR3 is CASSMGTGAGNTIYF. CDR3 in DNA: TGTGCCAGTAGTATGGGGACAGGGGCCGGAAACACCATATATTTT.

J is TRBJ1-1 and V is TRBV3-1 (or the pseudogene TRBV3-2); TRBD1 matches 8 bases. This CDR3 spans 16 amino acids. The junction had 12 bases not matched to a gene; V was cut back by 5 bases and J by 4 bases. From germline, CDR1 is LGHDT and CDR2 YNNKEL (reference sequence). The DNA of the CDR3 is TGTGCCAGCAGCACCCGGACAGGGACGGGCGCCACTGAAGCTTTCTTT. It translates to CASSTRTGTGATEAFF.

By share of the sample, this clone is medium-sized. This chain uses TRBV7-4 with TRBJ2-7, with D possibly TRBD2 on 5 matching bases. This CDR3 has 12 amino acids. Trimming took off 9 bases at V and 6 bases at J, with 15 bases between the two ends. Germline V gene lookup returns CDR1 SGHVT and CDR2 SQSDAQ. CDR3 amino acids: CARLEGSTEQYF. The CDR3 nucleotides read TGTGCCAGGCTAGAGGGAAGTACCGAGCAGTACTTC.

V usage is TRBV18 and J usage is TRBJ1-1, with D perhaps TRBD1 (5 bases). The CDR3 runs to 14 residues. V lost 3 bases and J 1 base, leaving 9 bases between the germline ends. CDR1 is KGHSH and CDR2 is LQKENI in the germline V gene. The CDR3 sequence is CASSPIDRNTEAFF. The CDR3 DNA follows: TGTGCCAGCTCACCTATCGACAGGAACACTGAAGCTTTCTTT.

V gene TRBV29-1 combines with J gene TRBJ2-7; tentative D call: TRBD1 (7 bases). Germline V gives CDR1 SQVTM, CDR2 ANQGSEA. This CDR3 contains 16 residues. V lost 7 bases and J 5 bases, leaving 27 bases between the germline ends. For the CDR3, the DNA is TGCAGCGCGCTAACCAACGGGCCAGGGGGGATCCACGAGCAGTACTTC. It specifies CSALTNGPGGIHEQYF.

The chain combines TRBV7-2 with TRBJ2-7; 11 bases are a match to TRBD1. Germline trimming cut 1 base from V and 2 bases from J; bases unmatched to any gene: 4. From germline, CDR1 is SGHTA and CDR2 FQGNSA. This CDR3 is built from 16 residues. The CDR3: CASSLVWTGGAYEQYF. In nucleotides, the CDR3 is TGTGCCAGCAGCTTAGTATGGACAGGGGGCGCCTACGAGCAGTACTTC.

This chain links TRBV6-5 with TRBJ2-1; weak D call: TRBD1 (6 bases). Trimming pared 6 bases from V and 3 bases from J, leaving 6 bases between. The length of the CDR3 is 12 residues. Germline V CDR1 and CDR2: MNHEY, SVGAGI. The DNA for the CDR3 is TGTGCCAGCAGCAGGGGCTACAATGAGCAGTTCTTC. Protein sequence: CASSRGYNEQFF.

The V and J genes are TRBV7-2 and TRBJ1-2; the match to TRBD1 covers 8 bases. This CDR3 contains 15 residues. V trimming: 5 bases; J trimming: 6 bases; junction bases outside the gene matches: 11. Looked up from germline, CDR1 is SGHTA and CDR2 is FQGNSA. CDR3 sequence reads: CASSPGGRQLDGYTF. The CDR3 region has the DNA TGTGCCAGCAGCCCAGGGGGCCGCCAGCTTGATGGCTACACCTTC.

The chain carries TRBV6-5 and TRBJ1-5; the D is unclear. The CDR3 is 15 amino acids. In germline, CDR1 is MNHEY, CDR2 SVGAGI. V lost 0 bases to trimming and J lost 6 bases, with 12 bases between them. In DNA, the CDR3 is TGTGCCAGCAGTTACTCGAGGGTAGCACTTCAGCCCCAGCATTTT. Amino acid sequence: CASSYSRVALQPQHF.

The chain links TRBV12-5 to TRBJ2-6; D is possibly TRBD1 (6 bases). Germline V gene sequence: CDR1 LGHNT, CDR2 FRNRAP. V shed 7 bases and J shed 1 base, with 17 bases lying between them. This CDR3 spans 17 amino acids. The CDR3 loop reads CASALEGVLSGANVLTF. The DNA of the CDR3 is TGTGCTAGTGCCCTCGAGGGGGTTTTATCTGGGGCCAACGTCCTGACTTTC.

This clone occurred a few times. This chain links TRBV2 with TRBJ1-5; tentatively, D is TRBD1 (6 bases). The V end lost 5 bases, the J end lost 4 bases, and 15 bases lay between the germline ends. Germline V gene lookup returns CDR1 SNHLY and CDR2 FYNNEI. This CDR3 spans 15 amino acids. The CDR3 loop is CASSPDRNKNQPQHF. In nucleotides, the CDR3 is TGTGCCAGCAGTCCGGACAGAAATAAGAATCAGCCCCAGCATTTT. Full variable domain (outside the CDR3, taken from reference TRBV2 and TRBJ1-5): EPEVTQTPSHQVTQMGQEVILRCVPISNHLYFYWYRQILGQKVEFLVSFYNNEISEKSEIFDDQFSVERPDGSNFTLKIRSTKLEDSAMYFCASSPDRNKNQPQHFGDGTRLSIL.

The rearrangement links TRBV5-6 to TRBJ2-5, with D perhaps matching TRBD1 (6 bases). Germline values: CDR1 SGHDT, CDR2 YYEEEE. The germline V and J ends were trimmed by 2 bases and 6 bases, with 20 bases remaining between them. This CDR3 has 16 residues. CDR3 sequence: CASSLLRTAIVQTQYF. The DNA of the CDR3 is TGTGCCAGCAGCTTACTTAGGACAGCCATAGTACAGACCCAGTACTTC.

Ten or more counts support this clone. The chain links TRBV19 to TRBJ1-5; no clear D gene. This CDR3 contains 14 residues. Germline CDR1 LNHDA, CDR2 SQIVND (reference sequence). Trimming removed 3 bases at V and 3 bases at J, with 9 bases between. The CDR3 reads CASSIYSFNQPQHF. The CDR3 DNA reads TGTGCCAGTAGTATTTACAGTTTCAATCAGCCCCAGCATTTT.

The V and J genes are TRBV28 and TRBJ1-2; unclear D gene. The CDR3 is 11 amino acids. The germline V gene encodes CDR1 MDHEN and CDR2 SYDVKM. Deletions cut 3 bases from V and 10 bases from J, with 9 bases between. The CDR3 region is CASSLIQAYTF. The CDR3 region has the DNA TGTGCCAGCAGTTTGATTCAGGCCTACACCTTC.

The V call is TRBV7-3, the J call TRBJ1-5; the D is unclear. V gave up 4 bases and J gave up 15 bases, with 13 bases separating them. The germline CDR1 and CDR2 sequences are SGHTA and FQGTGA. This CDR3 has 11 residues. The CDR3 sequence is CASSYHPEVHF. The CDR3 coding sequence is TGTGCCAGCAGCTATCATCCGGAGGTGCATTTT.

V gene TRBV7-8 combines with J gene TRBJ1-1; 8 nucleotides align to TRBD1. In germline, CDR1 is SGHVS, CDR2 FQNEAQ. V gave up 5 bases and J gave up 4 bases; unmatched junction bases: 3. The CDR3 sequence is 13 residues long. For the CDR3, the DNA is TGTGCCAGCAGCCTCCAGGGGGCCACTGAAGCTTTCTTT. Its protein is CASSLQGATEAFF.

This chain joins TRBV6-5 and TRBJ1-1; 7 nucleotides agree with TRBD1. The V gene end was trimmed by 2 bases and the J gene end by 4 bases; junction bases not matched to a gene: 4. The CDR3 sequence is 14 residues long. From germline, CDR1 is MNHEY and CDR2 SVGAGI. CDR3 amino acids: CASSYTGASTEAFF. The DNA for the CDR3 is TGTGCCAGCAGTTACACAGGGGCGAGCACTGAAGCTTTCTTT.

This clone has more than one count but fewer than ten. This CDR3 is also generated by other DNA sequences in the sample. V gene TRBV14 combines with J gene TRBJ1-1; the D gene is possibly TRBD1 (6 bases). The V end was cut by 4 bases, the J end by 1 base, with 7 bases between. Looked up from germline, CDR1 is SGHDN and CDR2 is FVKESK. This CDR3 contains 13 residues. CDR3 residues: CASSLQGNTEAFF. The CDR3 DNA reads TGTGCCAGCAGCCTACAGGGGAACACTGAAGCTTTCTTT.

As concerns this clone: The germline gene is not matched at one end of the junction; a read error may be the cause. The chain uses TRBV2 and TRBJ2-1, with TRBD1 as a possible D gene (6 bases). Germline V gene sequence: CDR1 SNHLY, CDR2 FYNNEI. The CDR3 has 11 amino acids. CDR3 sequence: CASSLDRSGIF. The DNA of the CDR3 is TGTGCCAGCAGTTTAGACAGGTCAGGGATCTTC.

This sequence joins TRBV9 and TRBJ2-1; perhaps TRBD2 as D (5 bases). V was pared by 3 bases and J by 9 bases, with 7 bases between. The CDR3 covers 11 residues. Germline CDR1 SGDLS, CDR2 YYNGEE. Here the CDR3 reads CASSGSVEQFF. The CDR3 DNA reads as TGTGCCAGCAGCGGTAGCGTTGAGCAGTTCTTC. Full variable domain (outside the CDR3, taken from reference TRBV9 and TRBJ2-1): DSGVTQTPKHLITATGQRVTLRCSPRSGDLSVYWYQQSLDQGLQFLIQYYNGEERAKGNILERFSAQQFPDLHSELNLSSLELGDSALYFCASSGSVEQFFGPGTRLTVL.

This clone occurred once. The CDR3 bases are TGTGCCAGCAGCCCCCAAGGCGGGATTAGCACAGATACGCAGTATTTT. This encodes CASSPQGGISTDTQYF. V and J are TRBV11-2 and TRBJ2-3, with a weak D call TRBD2 (6 bases). V lost 5 bases and J 0 bases, leaving 15 bases between the germline ends. The CDR3 runs to 16 residues. The germline V gene has CDR1 SGHAT and CDR2 FQNNGV.

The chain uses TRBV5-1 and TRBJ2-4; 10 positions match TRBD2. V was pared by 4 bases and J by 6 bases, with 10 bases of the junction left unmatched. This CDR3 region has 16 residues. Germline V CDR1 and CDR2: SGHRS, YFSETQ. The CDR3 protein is CASSLRTSGGGNIQYF. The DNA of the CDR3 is TGCGCCAGCAGCCTCAGGACTAGCGGTGGGGGAAACATTCAGTACTTC.

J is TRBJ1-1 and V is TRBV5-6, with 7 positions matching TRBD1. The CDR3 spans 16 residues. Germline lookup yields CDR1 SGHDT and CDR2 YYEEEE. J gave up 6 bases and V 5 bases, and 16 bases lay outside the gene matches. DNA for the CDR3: TGTGCCAGCAGTAATCTGCTCCAGGGGGTAATCCCTGAAGCTTTCTTT. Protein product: CASSNLLQGVIPEAFF.

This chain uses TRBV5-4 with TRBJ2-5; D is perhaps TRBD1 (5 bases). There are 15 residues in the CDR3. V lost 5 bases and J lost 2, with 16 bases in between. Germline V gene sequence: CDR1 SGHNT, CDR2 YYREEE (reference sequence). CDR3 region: CASRGQRPGQETQYF. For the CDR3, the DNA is TGTGCCAGCAGGGGGCAAAGGCCCGGGCAAGAGACCCAGTACTTC.

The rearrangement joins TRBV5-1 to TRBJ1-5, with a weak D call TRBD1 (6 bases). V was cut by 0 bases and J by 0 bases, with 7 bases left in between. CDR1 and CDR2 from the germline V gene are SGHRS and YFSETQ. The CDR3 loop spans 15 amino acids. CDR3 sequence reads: CASSLGDISNQPQHF. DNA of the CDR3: TGCGCCAGCAGCTTGGGGGACATTAGCAATCAGCCCCAGCATTTT.